Listed below are T cell receptor beta chains from one sample, sequenced in a study of OX40 agonist ivuxolimab in advanced cancers. TCRdb's copy holds only in-frame clones and misses some; the assay was immunoSEQ multiplex PCR. The data show just under 60,000 clones, over 80% seen once. The specimen comprised CD4+ or CD8+ T cells sorted from blood, sampled in a trial of the OX40 agonist ivuxolimab. These receptors all come from an adult with an advanced solid tumor such as melanoma, head and neck, liver or kidney cancer. Both conserved end residues are part of each CDR3. D genes are given only for firm matches. Part of the rows lack a size; the others show once, few, many or a class for expanded clones.

d_gene	abundance	v_gene	j_gene	CDR3aa	CDR3nt
NA	NA	TRBV7-3	TRBJ2-3	CASSPGLGTDTQYF	TGTGCCAGCAGCCCGGGACTGGGCACAGATACGCAGTATTTT
TRBD2	NA	TRBV6-1	TRBJ2-3	CASSDDLTSGRPDTQYF	TGTGCCAGCAGTGATGACCTTACTAGCGGGCGTCCAGATACGCAGTATTTT
NA	NA	TRBV13	TRBJ1-5	CASSQRRGQPQHF	TGTGCCAGCAGTCAACGGCGAGGGCAGCCCCAGCATTTT
TRBD1	NA	TRBV4-3	TRBJ2-5	CASSQTTGYQETQYF	TGCGCCAGCAGCCAAACGACAGGGTACCAAGAGACCCAGTACTTC
TRBD2	many	TRBV6-5	TRBJ2-1	CASRPSGSYNEQFF	TGTGCCAGCAGGCCTAGCGGGAGCTACAATGAGCAGTTCTTC
TRBD1	NA	TRBV7-9	TRBJ1-2	CASSTLSLRGHYGYTF	TGTGCCAGCAGCACGCTGTCTTTAAGGGGGCATTATGGCTACACCTTC
NA	NA	TRBV5-1	TRBJ2-1	CASSSGYNEQFF	TGCGCCAGCAGCTCCGGTTACAATGAGCAGTTCTTC
TRBD1	NA	TRBV5-1	TRBJ2-4	CASSLGDRSQNIQYF	TGCGCCAGCAGCTTGGGGGACAGAAGCCAAAACATTCAGTACTTC
TRBD2	NA	TRBV13	TRBJ2-1	CASSLMREGSHIQQFF	TGTGCCAGCAGCTTGATGCGGGAGGGCTCCCACATCCAGCAGTTCTTC
NA	NA	TRBV5-1	TRBJ2-4	CASSLFPIRAKNIQYF	TGCGCCAGCAGCTTGTTTCCGATAAGAGCCAAAAACATTCAGTACTTC
TRBD2	NA	TRBV28	TRBJ2-5	CASSPTPGLAELQRRETQYF	TGTGCCAGCAGTCCCACCCCGGGACTAGCGGAACTTCAACGACGGGAGACCCAGTACTTC
TRBD1	many	TRBV9	TRBJ1-4	CASSADRSNEKLFF	TGTGCCAGCAGCGCGGACAGGAGTAATGAAAAACTGTTTTTT